The 9 T cell receptor beta chains listed next were all sequenced from one sample in a study of regulatory T cells in long-lasting Graves disease. The sample's time point: persistent/refractory GD, antithyroid drugs over 5 years with positive TRAb. The TCR library was made from RNA extracted from PBMCs. iRepertoire HTBI primers and Arm-PCR of CDR3 regions built TCR beta libraries. TCRdb reanalysed the multiplex PCR reads using MiXCR and keeps one entry per CDR3 protein. The sample shows 400,000 to 500,000 distinct CDR3 sequences, roughly 23% of them seen only once. The specimen was peripheral blood mononuclear cells (PBMCs), collected when the disease was refractory, from a patient treated with antithyroid drugs. All receptors come from a female donor with Graves disease.

The chain is built from TRBV19 and TRBJ2-7, with D perhaps TRBD1 (5 bases). Germline V lookup: CDR1 LNHDA, CDR2 SQIVND (reference sequence). The V end lost 3 bases, the J end lost 0 bases, and 9 bases lay between the germline ends. CDR3 length: 14 residues. The CDR3: CASSIDSYSYEQYF. The DNA for the CDR3 is TGTGCCAGTAGTATTGACAGTTACTCCTACGAGCAGTACTTC.

This clonotype was counted at least ten times. Written as DNA, the CDR3 is TGTGCCAGCAGCTTCGACAGGGGGGTCAAGAGCAATCAGCCCCAGCATTTT. Its protein product is CASSFDRGVKSNQPQHF. V and J are TRBV7-8 and TRBJ1-5; 9 bases match TRBD1. The CDR3 spans 17 residues. Germline V gives CDR1 SGHVS, CDR2 FQNEAQ. J lost 1 base, V lost 3 bases, and 7 bases had no gene match.

This clonotype was observed a few times. This chain connects TRBV25-1 to TRBJ1-3; TRBD1 is a possible D gene (5 bases). The V end was cut by 7 bases, the J end by 0 bases, with 31 bases between. Germline lookup yields CDR1 MGHDK and CDR2 SYGVNS. This CDR3 is 21 amino acids long. The CDR3 bases are TGTGCCAGCATTACGCCCCAGGGACGCTCCGGACTTCAATCCTCTGGAAACACCATATATTTT. Its translation is CASITPQGRSGLQSSGNTIYF. Complete variable domain (other parts from reference TRBV25-1 and TRBJ1-3): EADIYQTPRYLVIGTGKKITLECSQTMGHDKMYWYQQDPGMELHLIHYSYGVNSTEKGDLSSESTVSRIRTEHFPLTLESARPSHTSQYLCASITPQGRSGLQSSGNTIYFGEGSWLTVV.

This clonotype was detected ten times or more. This chain uses TRBV29-1 with TRBJ1-2, with D tentatively TRBD1 (5 bases). Trimming cost V 7 bases and J 3 bases, with 12 bases left between them. CDR3 length: 12 residues. From germline, CDR1 is SQVTM and CDR2 ANQGSEA. DNA of the CDR3: TGCAGCGCCTATCAGGGAGACTATGGCTACACCTTC. Amino acids: CSAYQGDYGYTF.

This clonotype appeared a few times. The gene calls are TRBV12-3 or TRBV12-4 and TRBJ2-4; D might be TRBD2 (7 bases). The CDR3 is 18 amino acids. The germline V and J ends were trimmed by 6 bases and 7 bases, with 28 bases remaining between them. The CDR3 sequence: CASSLTPGGPGRRNIQYF. The DNA for the CDR3 is TGTGCCAGCAGCTTAACCCCGGGGGGCCCCGGCCGGAGGAACATTCAGTACTTC.

The rearrangement joins TRBV14 to TRBJ1-1; D is uncertain. Trimming removed 0 bases at V and 4 bases at J, with 12 bases between. The CDR3 consists of 15 residues. The germline gives CDR1 SGHDN, CDR2 FVKESK. The chain's CDR3 is CASSQDPRVSTEAFF. For the CDR3, the DNA is TGTGCCAGCAGCCAAGATCCCCGGGTTAGCACTGAAGCTTTCTTT.

V is TRBV5-6 and J is TRBJ2-5, with 8 bases lining up with TRBD1. Germline V lookup: CDR1 SGHDT, CDR2 YYEEEE. With 3 bases clipped from V and 4 bases from J, the junction kept 5 bases outside the gene matches. The CDR3 contains 14 residues. CDR3 nucleotides: TGTGCCAGCAGCTGGGCAGGGGGCCGAGAGACCCAGTACTTC. Encoded protein: CASSWAGGRETQYF.

This clonotype has ten or more counts. The chain employs TRBV20-1 and TRBJ1-1, with TRBD1 identical over 10 bases. J lost 3 bases, V lost 2 bases, and 3 bases had no gene match. The CDR3 is made up of 14 amino acids. From germline, CDR1 is DFQATT and CDR2 SNEGSKA (reference sequence). The CDR3 nucleotides are TGCAGTGCTAGATCCGGGACAGGGGACACTGAAGCTTTCTTT. Residues: CSARSGTGDTEAFF.

There are a few counts of this clonotype. The chain links TRBV5-1 to TRBJ1-2; D unresolved. The V gene's germline CDR1 is SGHRS and CDR2 YFSETQ. There are 14 residues in the CDR3. The V and J ends lost 0 bases and 7 bases respectively, with 13 bases between them. Written as DNA, the CDR3 is TGCGCCAGCAGCTTGGCGGGCGCAGGCGCTGGCTACACCTTC. Encoded protein: CASSLAGAGAGYTF.